The clone carrying this T cell receptor (beta chain) was detected many times. The data derive from a study of T cell repertoires in cytomegalovirus infection. The CDR3 consists of 15 residues. The V end lost 5 bases, the J end lost 7 bases, and 20 bases lay between the germline ends. Germline V gene lookup returns CDR1 MNHNS and CDR2 SASEGT. TCRdb itself ran the reads through MiXCR, one entry per CDR3 protein. Of 200,000 to 300,000 distinct CDR3 sequences listed, roughly 12% were seen once; the top ten hold 1.5% to 2%. The sequence was collected from a human donor in good health (CMV status not recorded). Some clones in this sample may be carry-over from other donors' samples. Sequenced material: PBMCs. The chain joins TRBV6-1 to TRBJ1-2; D may be TRBD1 (6 bases). This chain's CDR3 is CASSRSYRVQSGYTF. The CDR3 DNA is TGTGCCAGCAGTCGGTCATACAGGGTACAGAGTGGCTACACCTTC.